This T cell receptor beta chain was documented in a study of cytotoxic CD8 clonotypes in ibrutinib-treated CLL. Study-wide points: Lymph node repertoires were not studied, and sampling times were unmatched. Rising at ibrutinib response, clonality subsequently fell back toward baseline at progression. Public clonotypes were seen rarely and were contracted or stable on treatment.

Concerning this clone: The antigen is undetermined.

The CDR3 consists of 14 residues. Unmatched junction bases numbered 3, after V lost 5 bases and J lost 2 bases. The germline V gene encodes CDR1 LNHDA and CDR2 SQIVND (reference sequence). Here immunoSEQ multiplex PCR was the method, and the copy in TCRdb shows in-frame clones only, minus some. The table shows about 140,000 clones, with more than 70% occurring only once. TCR beta libraries used 1.5 to 2 micrograms of DNA from cryopreserved PBMCs. The rearrangement links TRBV19 to TRBJ2-1; 7 bases are shared with TRBD1. This specimen was PBMCs, taken after 36 months of ibrutinib treatment. This clonotype was sampled from a human donor with chronic lymphocytic leukemia. The CDR3 region is CASSPGQTYNEQFF. The CDR3 nucleotides read TGTGCCAGTAGTCCGGGACAGACCTACAATGAGCAGTTCTTC. Full variable domain (remainder filled in from reference TRBV19 and TRBJ2-1): DGGITQSPKYLFRKEGQNVTLSCEQNLNHDAMYWYRQDPGQGLRLIYYSQIVNDFQKGDIAEGYSVSREKKESFPLTVTSAQKNPTAFYLCASSPGQTYNEQFFGPGTRLTVL.